What follows is one T cell receptor (beta chain) and its context. Trimming removed 2 bases from V and 2 bases from J; junction bases left unmatched: 4. The germline V gene has CDR1 LGHDT and CDR2 YNNKEL (reference sequence). The CDR3 consists of 15 residues. This table comes from immunoSEQ multiplex PCR, and its TCRdb copy is limited to in-frame clones, with some not included. The repertoire holds 95,000 to 150,000 clones, with 80% as singletons. The data derive from a study of blood T cell repertoires in COVID-19. Study-wide background: Specimens from acute and convalescent COVID-19 originated in the United States, Italy and Spain. The cDNA or gDNA used as material had been derived from T cells, B-cell-depleted T cells, or PBMCs.

Material: peripheral blood. The sequence derives from a man between 60 and 75 years old with active or convalescent COVID-19. The chain combines TRBV3-1 (or the pseudogene TRBV3-2) with TRBJ2-3; the match to TRBD2 covers 7 bases. CDR3 sequence (DNA): TGTGCCAGCAGCCAAAGCGGACTAGTCACAGATACGCAGTATTTT. Its translation: CASSQSGLVTDTQYF.